This T cell receptor (beta chain) was identified during a study of blood T cell repertoires in COVID-19. Study information: The cDNA or gDNA used as material had been derived from T cells, B-cell-depleted T cells, or PBMCs.

Seattle patients were enrolled while actively infected and followed longitudinally. Germline V gene lookup returns CDR1 SGHVS and CDR2 FQNEAQ. Deletions cut 1 base from V and 9 bases from J, with 19 bases between. The CDR3 sequence is 15 residues long. As processed by the authors: Estimated nucleated cell counts came from reference gene primer amplification. Sequencing was performed with immunoSEQ multiplex PCR; in TCRdb, only in-frame clones are kept and a portion is missing. V, J and clone size derive from that table, while D and trimming were established from the DNA sequence. This table holds 250,000 to 300,000 clones, roughly 88% found once.

The source of this sequence is a woman aged 65 to 85 with COVID-19, enrolled during active disease. Material for sequencing was peripheral blood. The chain uses TRBV7-8 and TRBJ2-7; TRBD1 might be the D (6 bases). The DNA of the CDR3 is TGTGCCAGCAGCTTAGAACTGGACAGCTTTATTGGGCAGTACTTC. Translating gives CASSLELDSFIGQYF.